Below, one T cell receptor beta chain is given with its context. Its antigen is undetermined. Germline V lookup: CDR1 MNHNY, CDR2 SVGAGI (reference sequence). The CDR3 covers 15 residues. J gave up 2 bases and V 8 bases, and 10 bases lay outside the gene matches. PCR used 60 Vbeta primers and 13 Jbeta primers. Assay used: immunoSEQ multiplex PCR; TCRdb lists only in-frame clones, some missing. The sample has under 200,000 clones; roughly 80% are singletons. The data originate from a study of cytomegalovirus exposure and HLA in healthy donors. Study outcomes and limitations: Apart from CMV serostatus, no immune exposure information was available. Generally TCR sequences proved uncommon, though certain public TCRs appeared in numerous donors. Most subjects had HLA-A and HLA-B alleles reportedly predicted accurately by TCR beta sequences.

The source of this sequence is a man aged 40-49 years in good health and CMV-seronegative. Source material: PBMCs. The gene calls are TRBV6-6 and TRBJ2-5, with 8 positions matching TRBD1. This chain's CDR3 is CASGGTGQGQETQYF. As DNA, the CDR3 is TGTGCCAGCGGCGGGACCGGACAGGGACAAGAGACCCAGTACTTC.